The 9 T cell receptor beta chains below come from one sample, sequenced in a study of HIV-infected patients and healthy controls. TCRdb fed the 5' RACE reads into MiXCR, producing one record per CDR3 protein. Here the sample spans some 67,000 distinct CDR3 sequences, approximately 15% being singletons. Sequencing was carried out using CD4+ T cells from blood. Every receptor here comes from a human donor in good health.

The chain recombines TRBV12-3 or TRBV12-4 with TRBJ2-3, with 9 bases fitting TRBD2. This CDR3 comprises 15 residues. Trimming removed 5 bases from V and 2 bases from J; junction bases left unmatched: 5. The CDR3 is CASSATSGYTDTQYF. The CDR3 nucleotides are TGTGCCAGCAGTGCGACTAGCGGATACACAGATACGCAGTATTTT.

This clonotype was picked up one time. V gene TRBV25-1 combines with J gene TRBJ1-1; no definite D call. There are 15 residues in the CDR3. From germline, CDR1 is MGHDK and CDR2 SYGVNS. Trimming left V 6 bases short and J 3 bases short, with 17 bases between. Here the CDR3 reads CASSHLDQADTEAFF. In DNA form, the CDR3 reads TGTGCCAGCAGCCACCTGGATCAAGCGGACACTGAAGCTTTCTTT.

This CDR3 is CASSSYDRSYNEQFF. CDR3 nucleotide sequence: TGTGCCAGCAGCTCCTATGACAGGTCCTACAATGAGCAGTTCTTC. The J gene is TRBJ2-1, the V gene TRBV9, with D possibly matching TRBD1 (6 bases). In germline, CDR1 is SGDLS, CDR2 YYNGEE. V lost 4 bases and J 1 base, leaving 12 bases between the germline ends. The CDR3 contains 15 residues.

This clonotype was recorded a few times. The J gene is TRBJ1-1, the V gene TRBV7-2; D not certain. The germline CDR1 and CDR2 sequences are SGHTA and FQGNSA. Trimming shortened V by 1 base and J by 2 bases, and 5 bases separated the two germline ends. The CDR3 consists of 13 residues. Written as DNA, the CDR3 is TGTGCCAGCAGCTTAGTGGTAAACACTGAAGCTTTCTTT. Protein product: CASSLVVNTEAFF.

The chain combines TRBV12-3 or TRBV12-4 with TRBJ2-4; 10 bases are shared with TRBD1. The ends lost 3 bases at V and 6 bases at J; junction bases unmatched: 2. The CDR3 covers 14 residues. The CDR3 region has the DNA TGTGCCAGCAGTTTGAGGACAGGGGGAAACATTCAGTACTTC. Translating it yields CASSLRTGGNIQYF.

This clonotype was detected a few times. V and J are TRBV11-2 and TRBJ2-7, with unresolved D. The CDR3 covers 15 residues. V lost 2 bases and J 3 bases, leaving 14 bases between the germline ends. CDR1 and CDR2 (germline): SGHAT, FQNNGV. CDR3 sequence reads: CASSLRATGNYEQYF. CDR3 coding DNA: TGTGCCAGCAGCTTACGTGCGACTGGGAACTACGAGCAGTACTTC.

This clonotype was seen a few times. The chain combines TRBV7-2 with TRBJ2-5; TRBD2 aligns across 7 bases. The junction had 14 bases not matched to a gene; V was cut back by 6 bases and J by 7 bases. CDR3 size: 15 residues. CDR1 is SGHTA, CDR2 FQGNSA, per germline. The DNA of the CDR3 is TGTGCCAGCAGAGCTAGCGGTGGGGGGGTTGGGACCCAGTACTTC. Its translation is CASRASGGGVGTQYF.

The chain couples TRBV7-2 to TRBJ2-5; TRBD2 matches at 9 bases. V shed 1 base and J 4 bases; nucleotides not matched to a gene: 10. Germline CDR1 and CDR2: SGHTA and FQGNSA. This CDR3 comprises 17 residues. CDR3 protein: CASSLGGGAVIIETQYF. CDR3 nucleotides: TGTGCCAGCAGCTTAGGCGGGGGGGCCGTTATAATAGAGACCCAGTACTTC.

V is TRBV4-3 and J is TRBJ1-6; D remains unclear. V was shortened by 4 bases and J by 7 bases, with 20 bases between the two germline ends. This CDR3 has 17 amino acids. CDR1 is LGHNA and CDR2 is YSLEER in the germline V gene. CDR3 in amino acids: CASSRKVGVEGNSPLHF. The CDR3 nucleotides read TGCGCCAGCAGCCGAAAGGTTGGGGTAGAGGGAAATTCACCCCTCCACTTT.